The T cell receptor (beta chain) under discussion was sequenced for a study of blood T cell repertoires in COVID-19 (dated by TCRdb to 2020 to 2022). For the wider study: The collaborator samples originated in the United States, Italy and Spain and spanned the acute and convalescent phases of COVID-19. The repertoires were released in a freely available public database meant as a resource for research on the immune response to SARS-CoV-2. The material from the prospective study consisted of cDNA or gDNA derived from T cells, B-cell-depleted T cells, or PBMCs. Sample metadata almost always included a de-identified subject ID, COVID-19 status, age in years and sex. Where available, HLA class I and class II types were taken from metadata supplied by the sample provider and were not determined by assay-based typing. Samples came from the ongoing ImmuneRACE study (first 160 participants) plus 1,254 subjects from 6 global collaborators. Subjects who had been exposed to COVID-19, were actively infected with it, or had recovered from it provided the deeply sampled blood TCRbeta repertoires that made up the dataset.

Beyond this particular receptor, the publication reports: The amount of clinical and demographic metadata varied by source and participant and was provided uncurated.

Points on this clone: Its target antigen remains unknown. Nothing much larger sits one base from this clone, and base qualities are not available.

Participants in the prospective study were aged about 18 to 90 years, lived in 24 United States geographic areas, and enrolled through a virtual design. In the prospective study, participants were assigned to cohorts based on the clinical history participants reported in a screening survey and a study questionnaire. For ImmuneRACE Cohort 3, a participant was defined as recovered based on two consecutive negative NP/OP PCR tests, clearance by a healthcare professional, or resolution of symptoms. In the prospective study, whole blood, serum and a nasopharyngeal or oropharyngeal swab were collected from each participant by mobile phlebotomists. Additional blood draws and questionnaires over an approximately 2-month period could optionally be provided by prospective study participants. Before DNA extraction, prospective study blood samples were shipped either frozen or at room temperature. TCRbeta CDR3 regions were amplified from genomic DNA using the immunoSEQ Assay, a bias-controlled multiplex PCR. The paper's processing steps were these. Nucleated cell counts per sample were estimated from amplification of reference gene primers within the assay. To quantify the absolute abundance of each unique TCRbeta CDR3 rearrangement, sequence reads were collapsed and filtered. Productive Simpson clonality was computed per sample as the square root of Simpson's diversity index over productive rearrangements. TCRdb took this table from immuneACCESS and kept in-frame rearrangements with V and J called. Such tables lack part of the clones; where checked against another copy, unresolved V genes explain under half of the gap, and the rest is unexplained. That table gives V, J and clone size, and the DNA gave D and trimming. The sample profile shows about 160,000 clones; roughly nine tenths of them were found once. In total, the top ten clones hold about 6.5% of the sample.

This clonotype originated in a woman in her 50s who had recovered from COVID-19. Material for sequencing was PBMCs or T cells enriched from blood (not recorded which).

CDR3 region: CASSSGLAGNEQFF. The DNA is TGTGCCAGCAGTTCCGGACTAGCGGGTAATGAGCAGTTCTTC. The chain is made from TRBV11-3 and TRBJ2-1; TRBD2 agrees with 11 junctional bases. Via the germline V gene, CDR1 is SGHNT and CDR2 YENEEA. Inclusive of the bounding cysteine and phenylalanine, the CDR3 is 14 residues long. The kept DNA is CDR3 alone, 42 bases in frame from the first base. Germline trimming: 6 bases from V, 7 bases from J; junction bases outside gene matches: 5.